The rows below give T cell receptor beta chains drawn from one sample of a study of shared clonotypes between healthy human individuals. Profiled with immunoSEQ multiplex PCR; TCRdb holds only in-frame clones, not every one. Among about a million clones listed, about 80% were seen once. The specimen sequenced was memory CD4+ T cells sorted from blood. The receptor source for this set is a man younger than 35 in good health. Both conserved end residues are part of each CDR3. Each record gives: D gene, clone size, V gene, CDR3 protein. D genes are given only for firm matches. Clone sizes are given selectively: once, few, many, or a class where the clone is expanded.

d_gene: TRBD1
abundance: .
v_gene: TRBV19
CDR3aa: CASTRTGDGNTIYF

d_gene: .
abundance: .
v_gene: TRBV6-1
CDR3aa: CASSTYEQYF

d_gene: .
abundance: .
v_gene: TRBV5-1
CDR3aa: CASSSRVWTSGEQFF

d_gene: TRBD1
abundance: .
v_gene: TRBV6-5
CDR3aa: CASTGAGGADEQYF

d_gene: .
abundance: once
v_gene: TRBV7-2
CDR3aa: CASSLGTLPYEQYF

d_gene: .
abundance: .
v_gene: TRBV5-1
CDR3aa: CASSLGSRENTGELFF

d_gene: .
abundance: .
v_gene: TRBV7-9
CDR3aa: CASSLTAINTEAFF

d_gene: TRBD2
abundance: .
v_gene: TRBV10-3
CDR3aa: CAIARGGATTSTDTQYF

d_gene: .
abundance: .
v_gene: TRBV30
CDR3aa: CAWSSKYEQYF

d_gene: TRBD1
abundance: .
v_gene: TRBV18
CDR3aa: CASSPRGQIYGYTF

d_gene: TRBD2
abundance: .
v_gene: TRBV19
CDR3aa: CASSRGGRNEQFF

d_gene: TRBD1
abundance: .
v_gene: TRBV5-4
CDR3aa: CASSFGGTGDNSPLHF

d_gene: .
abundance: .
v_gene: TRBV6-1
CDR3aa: CASTEGWGTDTQYF

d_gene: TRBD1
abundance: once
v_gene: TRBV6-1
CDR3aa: CASRDRGQGGELFF

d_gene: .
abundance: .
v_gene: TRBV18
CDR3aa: CASSRGDTFNYGYTF

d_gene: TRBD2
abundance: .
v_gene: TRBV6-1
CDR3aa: CASSEGTSGGVAKNIQYF

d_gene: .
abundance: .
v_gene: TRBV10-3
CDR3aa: CAISDYGGGNQPQHF

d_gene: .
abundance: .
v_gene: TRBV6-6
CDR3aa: CASGTGEKLFF

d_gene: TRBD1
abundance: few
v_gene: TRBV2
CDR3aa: CASSESAGGVSEQFF

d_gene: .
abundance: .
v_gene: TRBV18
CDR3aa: CASSPDRMNTEAFF

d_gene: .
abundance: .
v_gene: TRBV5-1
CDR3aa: CASRGQGNTGELFF

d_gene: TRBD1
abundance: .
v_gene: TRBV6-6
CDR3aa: CASRTPGQGANEQYF

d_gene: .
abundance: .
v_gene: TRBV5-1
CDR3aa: CASSLAVQGTGNTIYF

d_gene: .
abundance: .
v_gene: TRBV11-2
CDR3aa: CASRRANVLTF

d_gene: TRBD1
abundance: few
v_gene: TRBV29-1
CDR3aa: CSVGQGARTEAFF

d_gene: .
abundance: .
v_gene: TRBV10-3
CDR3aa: CAINRDGGNYEQYF

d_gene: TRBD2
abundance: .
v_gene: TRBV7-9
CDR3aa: CASSLEAGLAGVNNEQFF

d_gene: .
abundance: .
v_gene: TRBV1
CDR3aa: CTSSQVRSYEQYF

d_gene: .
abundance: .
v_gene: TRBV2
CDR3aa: CASKRSGYYYEQYF

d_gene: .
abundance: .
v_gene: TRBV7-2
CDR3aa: CASSLGPGAGGYTF

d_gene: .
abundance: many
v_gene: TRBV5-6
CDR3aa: CASSFWGPGNTIYF

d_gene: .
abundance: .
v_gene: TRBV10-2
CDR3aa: CASSDLSSYNSPLHF

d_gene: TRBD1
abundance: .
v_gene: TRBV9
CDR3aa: CASSTRPQGEDGYTF

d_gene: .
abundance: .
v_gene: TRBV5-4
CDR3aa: CASSFSPNTEAFF

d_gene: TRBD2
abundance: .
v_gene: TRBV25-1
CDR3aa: CASSPSGRWVYNEQFF

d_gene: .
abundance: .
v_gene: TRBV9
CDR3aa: CASSVGLVGTDTQYF

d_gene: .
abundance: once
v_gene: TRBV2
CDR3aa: CASSPVLGESNEQFF

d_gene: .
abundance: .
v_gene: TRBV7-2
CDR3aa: CASSTFRQDTQYF

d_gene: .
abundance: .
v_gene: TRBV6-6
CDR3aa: CASIRETGELFF

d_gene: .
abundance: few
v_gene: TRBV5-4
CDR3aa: CASSSRGEETQYF

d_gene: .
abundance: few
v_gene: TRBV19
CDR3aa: CASSMGEGSKETQYF

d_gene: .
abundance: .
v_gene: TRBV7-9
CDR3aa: CASSSDRISGNTIYF

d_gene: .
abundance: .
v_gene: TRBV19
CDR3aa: CASSIRAYGYTF

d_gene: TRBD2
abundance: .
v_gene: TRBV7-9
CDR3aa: CASSPGLAGQETQYF

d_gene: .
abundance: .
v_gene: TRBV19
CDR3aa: CASRSFLGSGNTEAFF

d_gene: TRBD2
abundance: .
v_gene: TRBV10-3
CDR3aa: CAIGVTSGVQETQYF

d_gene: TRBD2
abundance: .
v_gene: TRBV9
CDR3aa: CASRAGTSGKIAEQFF

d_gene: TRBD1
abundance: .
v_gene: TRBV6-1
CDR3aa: CASMQGAKTQYF

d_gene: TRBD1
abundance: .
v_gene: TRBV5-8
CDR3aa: CASSTGTGVGNQPQHF

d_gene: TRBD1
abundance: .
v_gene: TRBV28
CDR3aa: CASSLPAGGTGELFF